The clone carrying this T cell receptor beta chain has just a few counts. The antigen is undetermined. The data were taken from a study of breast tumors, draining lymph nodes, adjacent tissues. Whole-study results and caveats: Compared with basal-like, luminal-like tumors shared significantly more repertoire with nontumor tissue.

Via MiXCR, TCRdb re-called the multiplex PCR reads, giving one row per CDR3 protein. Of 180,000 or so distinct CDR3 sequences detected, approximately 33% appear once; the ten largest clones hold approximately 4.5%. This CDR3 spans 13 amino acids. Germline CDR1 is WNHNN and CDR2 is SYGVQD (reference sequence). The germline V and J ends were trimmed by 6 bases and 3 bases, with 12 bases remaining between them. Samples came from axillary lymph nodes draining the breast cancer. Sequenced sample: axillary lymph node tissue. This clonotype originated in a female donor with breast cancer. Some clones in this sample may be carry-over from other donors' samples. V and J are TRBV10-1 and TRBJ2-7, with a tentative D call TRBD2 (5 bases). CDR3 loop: CASSRELGYEQYF. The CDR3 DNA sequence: TGCGCCAGCAGCCGGGAACTTGGCTACGAGCAGTACTTC.